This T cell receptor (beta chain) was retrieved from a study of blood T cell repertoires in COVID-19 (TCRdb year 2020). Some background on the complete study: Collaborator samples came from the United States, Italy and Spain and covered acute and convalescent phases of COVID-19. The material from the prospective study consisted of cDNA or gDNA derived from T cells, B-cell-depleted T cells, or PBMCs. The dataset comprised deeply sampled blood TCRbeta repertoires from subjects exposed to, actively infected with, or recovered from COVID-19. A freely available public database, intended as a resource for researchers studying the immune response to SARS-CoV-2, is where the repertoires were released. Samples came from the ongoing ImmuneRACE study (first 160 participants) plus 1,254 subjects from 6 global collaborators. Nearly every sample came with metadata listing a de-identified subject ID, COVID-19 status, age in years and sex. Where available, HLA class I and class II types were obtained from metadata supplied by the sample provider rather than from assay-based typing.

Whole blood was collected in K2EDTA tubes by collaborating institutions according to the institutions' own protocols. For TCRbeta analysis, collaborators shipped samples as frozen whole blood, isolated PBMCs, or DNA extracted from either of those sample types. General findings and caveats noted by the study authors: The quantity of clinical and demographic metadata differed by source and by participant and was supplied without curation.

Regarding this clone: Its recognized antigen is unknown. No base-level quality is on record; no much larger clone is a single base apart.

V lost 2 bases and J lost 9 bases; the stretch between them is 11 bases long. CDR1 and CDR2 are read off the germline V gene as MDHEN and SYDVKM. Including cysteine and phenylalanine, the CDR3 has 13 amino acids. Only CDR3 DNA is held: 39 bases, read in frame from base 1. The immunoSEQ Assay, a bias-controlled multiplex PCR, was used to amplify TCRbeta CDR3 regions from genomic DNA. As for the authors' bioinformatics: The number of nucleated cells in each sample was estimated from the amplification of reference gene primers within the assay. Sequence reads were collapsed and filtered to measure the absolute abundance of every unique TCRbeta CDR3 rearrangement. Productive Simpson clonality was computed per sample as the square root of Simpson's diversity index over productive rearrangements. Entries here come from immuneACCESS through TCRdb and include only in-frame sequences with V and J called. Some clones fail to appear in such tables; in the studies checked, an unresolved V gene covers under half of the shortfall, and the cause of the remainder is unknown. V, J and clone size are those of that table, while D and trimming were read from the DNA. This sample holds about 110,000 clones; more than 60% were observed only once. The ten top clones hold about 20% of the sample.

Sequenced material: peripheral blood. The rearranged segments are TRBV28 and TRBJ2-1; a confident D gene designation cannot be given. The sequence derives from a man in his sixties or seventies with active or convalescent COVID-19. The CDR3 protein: CASSLGRQLEQFF. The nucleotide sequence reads TGTGCCAGCAGTTTAGGCAGGCAGCTTGAGCAGTTCTTC.